The entry below gives a single TCR beta chain sequence along with its context. The sample originates from a study of shared clonotypes between healthy human individuals. The CDR3 has 17 amino acids. The germline V gene has CDR1 SGHRS and CDR2 YFSETQ. V lost 4 bases to trimming and J lost 1 base, with 19 bases between them. Naivety among CD8 cells was defined by CD45RO negativity and positive CCR7 selection, thereby excluding terminally differentiated effector memory CD45RA+ cells. Here immunoSEQ multiplex PCR was the method, and the copy in TCRdb shows in-frame clones only, minus some. Here the sample spans about 2.1 million clones, 93% being singletons.

The sequenced sample was naive CD8+ T cells from PBMCs. This chain connects TRBV5-1 to TRBJ2-3; D unresolved. This TCR derives from a man between 18 and 35 years old in good health. Some clones in this sample may be carry-over from other donors' samples. CDR3 sequence (DNA): TGCGCCAGCAGCGGCGACTTGGGGAAACTCGGCACAGATACGCAGTATTTT. It translates to CASSGDLGKLGTDTQYF. Full variable domain (outside the CDR3, taken from reference TRBV5-1 and TRBJ2-3): KAGVTQTPRYLIKTRGQQVTLSCSPISGHRSVSWYQQTPGQGLQFLFEYFSETQRNKGNFPGRFSGRQFSNSRSEMNVSTLELGDSALYLCASSGDLGKLGTDTQYFGPGTRLTVL.